Listed below are T cell receptor beta chains from one sample, sequenced in a study of T cells in pancreatic ductal adenocarcinoma. Some clones are missing from TCRdb's copy, which holds only in-frame ones; the method was immunoSEQ multiplex PCR. The sample yields about 11,000 clones, approximately 90% seen once. The sample was PBMCs. The receptor source for this set is a human donor with pancreatic ductal adenocarcinoma. Each CDR3 is given with its conserved first and last residue. A D gene is named only where the DNA matches it firmly. The size entry is marked missing in some rows and otherwise reads once, few, many or a size class.

CDR3aa: CASSVSATGANVLTF
CDR3nt: TGTGCCAGCAGTGTCAGTGCCACTGGGGCCAACGTCCTGACTTTC
d_gene: NA
j_gene: TRBJ2-6
v_gene: TRBV2
abundance: NA

CDR3aa: CASSLRDRDNSPLHF
CDR3nt: TGCGCCAGCAGCCTAAGAGACAGGGACAATTCACCCCTCCACTTT
d_gene: TRBD1
j_gene: TRBJ1-6
v_gene: TRBV5-1
abundance: NA

CDR3aa: CASSIVTGQETQYF
CDR3nt: TGTGCCAGTAGTATAGTAACAGGCCAAGAGACCCAGTACTTC
d_gene: NA
j_gene: TRBJ2-5
v_gene: TRBV19
abundance: NA

CDR3aa: CASSPWTSGNEQFF
CDR3nt: TGTGCCAGCTCACCTTGGACTAGCGGCAATGAGCAGTTCTTC
d_gene: TRBD2
j_gene: TRBJ2-1
v_gene: TRBV18
abundance: NA

CDR3aa: CASSPPFGGNEQFF
CDR3nt: TGTGCCAGCTCACCACCTTTCGGGGGGAATGAGCAGTTCTTC
d_gene: TRBD2
j_gene: TRBJ2-1
v_gene: TRBV18
abundance: NA

CDR3aa: CASTPATSNEKLFF
CDR3nt: TGTGCCAGTACTCCGGCGACATCAAATGAAAAACTGTTTTTT
d_gene: NA
j_gene: TRBJ1-4
v_gene: TRBV19
abundance: NA

CDR3aa: CASSLGARRTDTQYF
CDR3nt: TGTGCCAGCAGTTTAGGGGCTAGGAGAACAGATACGCAGTATTTT
d_gene: NA
j_gene: TRBJ2-3
v_gene: TRBV6-1
abundance: NA

CDR3aa: CASSIGQAHQHF
CDR3nt: TGTGCCAGTAGTATTGGCCAGGCGCACCAGCATTTT
d_gene: NA
j_gene: TRBJ1-5
v_gene: TRBV19
abundance: NA

CDR3aa: CASSVDRGLRGNTIYF
CDR3nt: TGTGCCAGCAGCGTAGACCGGGGCCTTAGAGGAAACACCATATATTTT
d_gene: NA
j_gene: TRBJ1-3
v_gene: TRBV9
abundance: once

CDR3aa: CASPCLPWGWTGPPYGYTF
CDR3nt: TGTGCCAGCCCATGTCTTCCGTGGGGTTGGACAGGGCCGCCCTATGGCTACACCTTC
d_gene: TRBD1
j_gene: TRBJ1-2
v_gene: TRBV19
abundance: once

CDR3aa: CASSLGSGTWIYNEQFF
CDR3nt: TGTGCCAGCAGCTTAGGATCCGGGACCTGGATCTACAATGAGCAGTTCTTC
d_gene: NA
j_gene: TRBJ2-1
v_gene: TRBV7-2
abundance: NA

CDR3aa: CATRRTEAFF
CDR3nt: TGTGCCACCAGGAGGACTGAAGCTTTCTTT
d_gene: NA
j_gene: TRBJ1-1
v_gene: TRBV6-1
abundance: NA

CDR3aa: CASSSAGQNGNEQFF
CDR3nt: TGTGCCAGCAGTTCTGCGGGGCAGAACGGCAATGAGCAGTTCTTC
d_gene: NA
j_gene: TRBJ2-1
v_gene: TRBV6-5
abundance: NA

CDR3aa: CASSLAGLAGGSGELFF
CDR3nt: TGTGCCAGCAGCTTGGCGGGACTAGCGGGAGGGAGCGGGGAGCTGTTTTTT
d_gene: TRBD2
j_gene: TRBJ2-2
v_gene: TRBV9
abundance: NA

CDR3aa: CASSQQQGVNEKLFF
CDR3nt: TGCGCCAGCAGCCAACAACAGGGGGTTAATGAAAAACTGTTTTTT
d_gene: TRBD1
j_gene: TRBJ1-4
v_gene: TRBV4-1
abundance: NA

CDR3aa: CASSLGYSNQPQHF
CDR3nt: TGTGCCAGCAGCTTGGGGTATAGCAATCAGCCCCAGCATTTT
d_gene: NA
j_gene: TRBJ1-5
v_gene: TRBV5-6
abundance: NA

CDR3aa: CASSQGGVGSYNEQFF
CDR3nt: TGCGCCAGCAGCCAAGGCGGGGTAGGCTCCTACAATGAGCAGTTCTTC
d_gene: NA
j_gene: TRBJ2-1
v_gene: TRBV4-3
abundance: NA

CDR3aa: CASSFPLIRAFF
CDR3nt: TGTGCCAGCAGTTTCCCCCTCATCAGAGCTTTCTTT
d_gene: NA
j_gene: TRBJ1-1
v_gene: TRBV28
abundance: NA

CDR3aa: CASSSGEGPFAEAFF
CDR3nt: TGTGCCAGCAGTTCGGGCGAGGGACCTTTTGCTGAAGCTTTCTTT
d_gene: NA
j_gene: TRBJ1-1
v_gene: TRBV28
abundance: NA

CDR3aa: CSVGDKYSGANVLTF
CDR3nt: TGCAGCGTTGGGGACAAATACTCTGGGGCCAACGTCCTGACTTTC
d_gene: NA
j_gene: TRBJ2-6
v_gene: TRBV29-1
abundance: NA

CDR3aa: CASSLEGTSSGQYF
CDR3nt: TGCGCCAGCAGCTTGGAGGGGACTAGCTCAGGGCAGTACTTC
d_gene: TRBD2
j_gene: TRBJ2-7
v_gene: TRBV5-1
abundance: NA

CDR3aa: CASRQLAVSTDTQYF
CDR3nt: TGTGCCAGCAGACAACTAGCGGTTAGCACAGATACGCAGTATTTT
d_gene: TRBD2
j_gene: TRBJ2-3
v_gene: TRBV7-3
abundance: NA

CDR3aa: CASNRPGTGANVLTF
CDR3nt: TGTGCCAGCAATAGGCCGGGTACCGGGGCCAACGTCCTGACTTTC
d_gene: NA
j_gene: TRBJ2-6
v_gene: TRBV28
abundance: NA

CDR3aa: CASLIWSERTGYEQYF
CDR3nt: TGTGCCAGCTTAATCTGGTCTGAGAGGACGGGGTACGAGCAGTACTTC
d_gene: NA
j_gene: TRBJ2-7
v_gene: TRBV6-6
abundance: once

CDR3aa: CASTRQGTDTQYF
CDR3nt: TGTGCCAGCACGAGACAGGGGACAGATACGCAGTATTTT
d_gene: TRBD1
j_gene: TRBJ2-3
v_gene: TRBV27
abundance: once

CDR3aa: CATLERNSGNTIYF
CDR3nt: TGTGCCACTCTCGAGCGGAACTCTGGAAACACCATATATTTT
d_gene: NA
j_gene: TRBJ1-3
v_gene: TRBV11-2
abundance: once

CDR3aa: CASIQGGPTQSYGYTF
CDR3nt: TGTGCCAGCATCCAGGGCGGCCCCACTCAGTCTTATGGCTACACCTTC
d_gene: NA
j_gene: TRBJ1-2
v_gene: TRBV2
abundance: NA

CDR3aa: CATSRDRDTQYF
CDR3nt: TGTGCCACCAGCAGAGATCGGGATACGCAGTATTTT
d_gene: NA
j_gene: TRBJ2-3
v_gene: TRBV15
abundance: once

CDR3aa: CASSLWGSDIGNTIYF
CDR3nt: TGCGCCAGCAGCTTGTGGGGGTCCGACATTGGAAACACCATATATTTT
d_gene: NA
j_gene: TRBJ1-3
v_gene: TRBV5-1
abundance: NA

CDR3aa: CASSFKQFTIQYF
CDR3nt: TGTGCCAGCAGTTTTAAGCAGTTTACCATTCAGTACTTC
d_gene: NA
j_gene: TRBJ2-4
v_gene: TRBV27
abundance: NA

CDR3aa: CASSQVASSYGYTF
CDR3nt: TGTGCCAGCAGCCAAGTAGCCAGTTCCTATGGCTACACCTTC
d_gene: NA
j_gene: TRBJ1-2
v_gene: TRBV14
abundance: NA

CDR3aa: CASSPTEQGADGYTF
CDR3nt: TGTGCCAGCTCCCCGACTGAACAGGGGGCTGATGGCTACACCTTC
d_gene: TRBD1
j_gene: TRBJ1-2
v_gene: TRBV18
abundance: NA

CDR3aa: CASSSVLAGGPVFF
CDR3nt: TGTGCCAGCAGTTCGGTGCTAGCGGGAGGGCCGGTGTTCTTC
d_gene: TRBD2
j_gene: TRBJ2-1
v_gene: TRBV7-2
abundance: NA

CDR3aa: CASSLLTVKVAKNIQYF
CDR3nt: TGTGCCAGCAGCTTGTTGACAGTGAAAGTAGCCAAAAACATTCAGTACTTC
d_gene: NA
j_gene: TRBJ2-4
v_gene: TRBV11-2
abundance: once

CDR3aa: CASSQLFGRKAQRGYTF
CDR3nt: TGCGCCAGCAGCCAATTATTCGGCCGCAAGGCCCAAAGGGGCTACACCTTC
d_gene: NA
j_gene: TRBJ1-2
v_gene: TRBV4-1
abundance: NA

CDR3aa: CASSPGTANTEAFF
CDR3nt: TGTGCCAGCAGTCCCGGGACGGCGAACACTGAAGCTTTCTTT
d_gene: NA
j_gene: TRBJ1-1
v_gene: TRBV27
abundance: NA

CDR3aa: CASSRDREVWELFF
CDR3nt: TGTGCCAGCAGCAGGGACAGGGAAGTTTGGGAGCTGTTTTTT
d_gene: TRBD1
j_gene: TRBJ2-2
v_gene: TRBV7-8
abundance: NA

CDR3aa: CASSSPGVYEQYF
CDR3nt: TGTGCCAGCAGCTCTCCGGGGGTCTACGAGCAGTACTTC
d_gene: NA
j_gene: TRBJ2-7
v_gene: TRBV5-8
abundance: NA

CDR3aa: CAWSVSRVGQTEAFF
CDR3nt: TGTGCCTGGAGTGTATCGAGGGTCGGACAGACTGAAGCTTTCTTT
d_gene: NA
j_gene: TRBJ1-1
v_gene: TRBV30
abundance: NA

CDR3aa: CASSLEVNSPLHF
CDR3nt: TGCGCCAGCAGCTTGGAGGTCAACTCACCCCTCCACTTT
d_gene: NA
j_gene: TRBJ1-6
v_gene: TRBV5-1
abundance: once

CDR3aa: CASSLKSGQSYNEQFF
CDR3nt: TGCGCCAGCAGCTTGAAAAGTGGACAGTCCTACAATGAGCAGTTCTTC
d_gene: NA
j_gene: TRBJ2-1
v_gene: TRBV5-1
abundance: NA

CDR3aa: CASSLEGGQETQYF
CDR3nt: TGCGCCAGCAGCTTGGAGGGGGGTCAAGAGACCCAGTACTTC
d_gene: NA
j_gene: TRBJ2-5
v_gene: TRBV5-1
abundance: NA

CDR3aa: CASSQEEGEQFF
CDR3nt: TGTGCCAGCAGCCAGGAGGAGGGCGAGCAGTTCTTC
d_gene: NA
j_gene: TRBJ2-1
v_gene: TRBV4-2
abundance: NA

CDR3aa: CASSDASTNQPQHF
CDR3nt: TGTGCCAGCAGTGATGCCAGTACCAATCAGCCCCAGCATTTT
d_gene: NA
j_gene: TRBJ1-5
v_gene: TRBV2
abundance: NA

CDR3aa: CASSDQVNTEAFF
CDR3nt: TGTGCCAGCAGCGATCAGGTTAACACTGAAGCTTTCTTT
d_gene: NA
j_gene: TRBJ1-1
v_gene: TRBV5-4
abundance: NA

CDR3aa: CASSPQWAQYF
CDR3nt: TGTGCCAGCAGCCCCCAATGGGCGCAGTATTTT
d_gene: NA
j_gene: TRBJ2-3
v_gene: TRBV7-2
abundance: NA

CDR3aa: CASSRGTGRAGELFF
CDR3nt: TGTGCCAGCAGCAGGGGGACAGGTCGGGCCGGGGAGCTGTTTTTT
d_gene: TRBD1
j_gene: TRBJ2-2
v_gene: TRBV5-6
abundance: NA

CDR3aa: CASSLFGGRTEAFF
CDR3nt: TGTGCCAGCAGCTTGTTCGGGGGGCGGACTGAAGCTTTCTTT
d_gene: NA
j_gene: TRBJ1-1
v_gene: TRBV5-4
abundance: NA

CDR3aa: CASSLISGRAGGNEQFF
CDR3nt: TGTGCCAGCAGTTTAATTAGCGGGAGGGCTGGGGGGAATGAGCAGTTCTTC
d_gene: TRBD2
j_gene: TRBJ2-1
v_gene: TRBV27
abundance: NA

CDR3aa: CASSQGQLGQPQHF
CDR3nt: TGTGCCAGCAGCCAGGGGCAACTAGGTCAGCCCCAGCATTTT
d_gene: NA
j_gene: TRBJ1-5
v_gene: TRBV7-2
abundance: NA

CDR3aa: CASSLVTGDYEQYF
CDR3nt: TGCGCCAGCAGCTTGGTTACAGGGGACTACGAGCAGTACTTC
d_gene: TRBD1
j_gene: TRBJ2-7
v_gene: TRBV5-1
abundance: NA

CDR3aa: CASSSVLGQGRTGELFF
CDR3nt: TGTGCCAGCAGCTCCGTTCTTGGACAGGGGCGCACCGGGGAGCTGTTTTTT
d_gene: TRBD1
j_gene: TRBJ2-2
v_gene: TRBV7-2
abundance: once

CDR3aa: CAVQGGNYEQYF
CDR3nt: TGTGCCGTACAGGGAGGAAACTACGAGCAGTACTTC
d_gene: NA
j_gene: TRBJ2-7
v_gene: TRBV10-3
abundance: NA

CDR3aa: CASSLSRGRGNEQFF
CDR3nt: TGTGCCAGCAGCTTAAGTCGAGGGCGGGGAAATGAGCAGTTCTTC
d_gene: NA
j_gene: TRBJ2-1
v_gene: TRBV13
abundance: NA

CDR3aa: CASSYSIRGDEQYF
CDR3nt: TGTGCCAGCAGTTACTCGATTCGGGGAGACGAGCAGTACTTC
d_gene: NA
j_gene: TRBJ2-7
v_gene: TRBV6-5
abundance: NA

CDR3aa: CASSPRDRGFSGGNTIYF
CDR3nt: TGCGCCAGCAGCCCTAGGGACAGGGGATTCTCGGGTGGAAACACCATATATTTT
d_gene: TRBD1
j_gene: TRBJ1-3
v_gene: TRBV5-1
abundance: NA

CDR3aa: CATDTGTGGRQPQHF
CDR3nt: TGTGCCACTGACACCGGGACAGGGGGCAGGCAGCCCCAGCATTTT
d_gene: TRBD1
j_gene: TRBJ1-5
v_gene: TRBV19
abundance: NA

CDR3aa: CASSYRRGEKLFF
CDR3nt: TGTGCCAGCAGTTACAGGAGGGGTGAAAAACTGTTTTTT
d_gene: NA
j_gene: TRBJ1-4
v_gene: TRBV6-5
abundance: NA

CDR3aa: CASSLLSTGDEQYF
CDR3nt: TGTGCCAGCAGCCTTCTGTCGACAGGTGACGAGCAGTACTTC
d_gene: NA
j_gene: TRBJ2-7
v_gene: TRBV6-5
abundance: NA